The text below deals with one TCR beta chain. Its cognate antigen is unknown. A multiplex PCR was run with 60 Vbeta primers and 13 Jbeta primers. Libraries were prepared by immunoSEQ multiplex PCR; TCRdb keeps only in-frame clonotypes and omits some of them. This sample has some 90,000 clones, with about two thirds found just once. This entry is derived from a study of cytomegalovirus exposure and HLA in healthy donors. Study observations and caveats: It was shown in a later analysis that HLA-associated TCR beta chains were more clonally expanded than other, equally common chains. Follow-up analysis found HLA locus-dependent TCR association rates, highest for DRB1 and lowest for HLA-C. Across donors, presence/absence analyses took sequencing depth to be roughly uniform. Rare sequences made up most TCRs, while some public TCRs were found in many donors.

The CDR3 covers 14 residues. V was trimmed by 4 bases and J by 2 bases, leaving 9 bases between them. Germline V gene data show CDR1 as LNHDA and CDR2 as SQIVND (reference sequence). This TCR was recovered from a man in his sixties in good health and CMV-seronegative. The chain recombines TRBV19 with TRBJ2-1; TRBD1 is a possible D gene (6 bases). The sequencing sample was made of PBMCs. CDR3 amino acids: CASSNRVTYNEQFF. Written as DNA, the CDR3 is TGTGCCAGTAGTAACAGGGTTACCTACAATGAGCAGTTCTTC.